The rows below give T cell receptor beta chains drawn from one sample of a study of T cell responses to AZD1222 COVID-19 vaccine. Generated by immunoSEQ multiplex PCR, the TCRdb table keeps only in-frame clones and is missing some. The sample includes some 120,000 clones, under 95% seen only once; the top ten take 5% to 5.5%. The sequencing used peripheral blood, collected on day 0 of AZD1222 vaccination. The receptors were gathered from an adult in good health. CDR3s include the opening cysteine and the closing phenylalanine or tryptophan. A D gene is named only where the DNA matches it firmly. Not every row has a clone size; where given, it reads once, few, many or a size class.

d_gene	v_gene	j_gene	abundance	CDR3aa	CDR3nt
TRBD1	TRBV18	TRBJ1-5	NA	CASSPSNSGGLSTQHF	TGTGCCAGCTCACCATCAAATTCAGGGGGCCTCTCGACCCAGCATTTT
NA	TRBV5-4	TRBJ1-2	once	CASSQGGLWNGYTF	TGTGCCAGCAGCCAGGGAGGCCTTTGGAATGGCTACACCTTC
NA	TRBV10-2	TRBJ2-7	NA	CASSWDGSYEQYF	TGCGCCAGCAGTTGGGACGGATCCTACGAGCAGTACTTC
NA	TRBV27	TRBJ1-2	once	CASSTPRSNNYGYTF	TGTGCCAGCAGTACCCCGCGTAGCAACAACTATGGCTACACCTTC
NA	TRBV3-1/TRBV3-2	TRBJ2-7	NA	CASSLGHSSYEQYF	TGTGCCAGCAGCCTAGGACATAGCTCCTACGAGCAGTACTTC
NA	TRBV6-5	TRBJ1-6	NA	CASRKTANSPLHF	TGTGCCAGCAGAAAGACAGCTAATTCACCCCTCCACTTT
NA	TRBV5-4	TRBJ2-4	NA	CASSFPGDLAKNIQYF	TGTGCCAGCAGCTTTCCCGGGGACCTAGCCAAAAACATTCAGTACTTC
NA	TRBV7-2	TRBJ1-3	NA	CASSLVRADLFSGNTIYF	TGTGCCAGCAGCTTAGTGAGGGCGGACCTTTTCTCTGGAAACACCATATATTTT
NA	TRBV5-6	TRBJ1-3	NA	CASSFGTGNTIYF	TGTGCCAGCAGCTTCGGGACGGGAAACACCATATATTTT
TRBD1	TRBV7-9	TRBJ1-4	NA	CASSPTGGGEKLFF	TGTGCCAGCAGCCCCACAGGGGGCGGAGAAAAACTGTTTTTT
NA	TRBV19	TRBJ1-3	NA	CASSLHRSLSGNTIYF	TGTGCCAGTAGTTTGCACAGGTCCCTCTCTGGAAACACCATATATTTT
NA	TRBV19	TRBJ1-2	NA	CASSMGSRGSANYGYTF	TGTGCCAGTAGTATGGGATCTCGGGGCAGTGCTAACTATGGCTACACCTTC
NA	TRBV19	TRBJ2-6	NA	CASSIDLFGANVLTF	TGTGCCAGTAGTATAGATCTCTTTGGGGCCAACGTCCTGACTTTC
NA	TRBV27	TRBJ1-4	NA	CASKGHYATNEKLFF	TGTGCCAGCAAAGGCCACTATGCAACTAATGAAAAACTGTTTTTT
NA	TRBV2	TRBJ2-7	once	CASSPGTRLYEQYF	TGTGCCAGCAGTCCCGGGACAAGACTCTACGAGCAGTACTTC
TRBD1	TRBV18	TRBJ1-2	NA	CASSPPDRASYTF	TGTGCCAGCTCACCACCCGACAGGGCTAGCTACACCTTC
TRBD1	TRBV6-2/TRBV6-3	TRBJ1-1	NA	CASSYLVRTGLLTEAFF	TGTGCCAGCAGTTACCTTGTTAGGACAGGGCTTCTTACTGAAGCTTTCTTT
NA	TRBV19	TRBJ1-2	NA	CASTTPGGHNGYTF	TGTGCCAGTACCACCCCAGGCGGACACAATGGCTACACCTTC
NA	TRBV30	TRBJ1-2	NA	CAWSPGGAGYTF	TGTGCCTGGAGTCCCGGGGGCGCGGGCTACACCTTC
NA	TRBV27	TRBJ1-6	NA	CASSRGDSPLHF	TGTGCCAGCAGTAGGGGCGATTCACCCCTCCACTTT
NA	TRBV7-6	TRBJ1-6	NA	CASSLERVSPLHF	TGTGCCAGCAGCTTGGAAAGGGTTTCACCCCTCCACTTT
NA	TRBV5-6	TRBJ1-2	once	CASSSRLLTNYGYTF	TGTGCCAGCAGCTCCCGACTGCTGACTAACTATGGCTACACCTTC
TRBD2	TRBV6-6	TRBJ2-3	NA	CASRIAGGRDTQYF	TGTGCCAGCAGAATAGCGGGAGGGAGAGATACGCAGTATTTT
NA	TRBV6-1	TRBJ1-4	NA	CASSGDKEEATNEKLFF	TGTGCCAGCAGTGGGGACAAGGAAGAAGCAACTAATGAAAAACTGTTTTTT
TRBD1	TRBV27	TRBJ1-4	NA	CAGQGKEKLFF	TGTGCCGGACAGGGTAAGGAAAAACTGTTTTTT
TRBD1	TRBV2	TRBJ1-1	NA	CASRGQGGTEAFF	TGTGCCAGCAGGGGACAGGGTGGCACTGAAGCTTTCTTT